This T cell receptor (beta chain) was retrieved from a study of blood T cell repertoires in COVID-19. In germline, CDR1 is SGHRS, CDR2 YFSETQ. The CDR3 sequence is 15 residues long. Germline trimming cut 0 bases from V and 4 bases from J; bases unmatched to any gene: 5. This clone showed up just once. The method was immunoSEQ multiplex PCR; TCRdb's version includes in-frame clones alone and lacks a portion of them. The repertoire has fewer than 120,000 clones, nearly 80% of them found once; the top ten carry 16%. V is TRBV5-1 and J is TRBJ2-7; 9 bases match TRBD1. The origin of this receptor is a woman aged 80 or older with active or convalescent COVID-19. Specimen: peripheral blood. CDR3 protein: CASSLGQGDRYEQYF. The CDR3 DNA sequence: TGCGCCAGCAGCTTGGGACAGGGGGATCGGTACGAGCAGTACTTC.